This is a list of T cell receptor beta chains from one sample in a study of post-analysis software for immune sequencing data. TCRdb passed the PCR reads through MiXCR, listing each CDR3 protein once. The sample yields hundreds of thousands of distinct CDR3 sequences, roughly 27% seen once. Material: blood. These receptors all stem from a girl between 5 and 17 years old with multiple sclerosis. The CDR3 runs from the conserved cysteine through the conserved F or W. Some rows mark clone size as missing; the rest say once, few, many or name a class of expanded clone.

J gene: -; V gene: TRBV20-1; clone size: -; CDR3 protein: CSGGLAGGRETQYF
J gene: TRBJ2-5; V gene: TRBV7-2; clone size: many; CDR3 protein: CASRPGTSRRGETQYF
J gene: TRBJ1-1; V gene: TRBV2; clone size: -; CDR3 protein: CASSAQGLADEAFF
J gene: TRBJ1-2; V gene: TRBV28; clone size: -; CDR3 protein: CASRAAGDHYGYTF
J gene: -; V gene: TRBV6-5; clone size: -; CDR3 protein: CASSSSDRVHEQYF
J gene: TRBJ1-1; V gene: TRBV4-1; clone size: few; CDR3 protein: CASSHNAGQVPDLNTEAFF
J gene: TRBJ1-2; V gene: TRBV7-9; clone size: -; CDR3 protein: CASSATQVFYGYTF
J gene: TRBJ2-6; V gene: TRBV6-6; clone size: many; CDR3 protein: CASSYSSTSGANVLTF
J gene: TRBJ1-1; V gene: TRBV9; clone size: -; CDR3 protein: CASSVEGGTEAFF
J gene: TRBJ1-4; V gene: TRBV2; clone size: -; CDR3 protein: CASSVEGKLFF
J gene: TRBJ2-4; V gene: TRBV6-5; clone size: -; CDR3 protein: CASSYSKLTLAKNIQYF
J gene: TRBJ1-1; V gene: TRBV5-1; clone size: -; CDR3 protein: CAAREDVTTEAFF
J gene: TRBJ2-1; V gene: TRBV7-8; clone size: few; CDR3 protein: CASSQIAGTYDEQFF
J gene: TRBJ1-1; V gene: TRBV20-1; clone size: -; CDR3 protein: CSVREQGLNAFF
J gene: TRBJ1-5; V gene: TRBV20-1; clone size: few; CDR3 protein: CSARGGQPQHF
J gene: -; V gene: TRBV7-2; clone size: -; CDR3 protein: CASSSQSGGSYEQYF
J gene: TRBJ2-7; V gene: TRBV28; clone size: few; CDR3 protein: CASSLVLGSSYEQYF
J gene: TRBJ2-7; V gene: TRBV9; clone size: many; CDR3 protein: CASSVAAGDPTEQYF
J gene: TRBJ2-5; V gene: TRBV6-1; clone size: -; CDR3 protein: CASSEGGRLATQYF
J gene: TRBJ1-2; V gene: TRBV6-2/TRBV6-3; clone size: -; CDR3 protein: CASSRPLTGKDGYTF
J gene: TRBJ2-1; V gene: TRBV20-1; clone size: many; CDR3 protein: CSAQLPTDNEQFF
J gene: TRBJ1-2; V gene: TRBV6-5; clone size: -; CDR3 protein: CASSYSGQGKKGYTF
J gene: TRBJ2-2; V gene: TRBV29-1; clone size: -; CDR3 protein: CSVARAPANTGELFF
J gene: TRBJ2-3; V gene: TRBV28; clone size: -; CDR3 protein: CASSPYRGNTDTQYF
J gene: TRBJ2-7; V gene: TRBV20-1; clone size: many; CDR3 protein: CSAQGLSYEQYF
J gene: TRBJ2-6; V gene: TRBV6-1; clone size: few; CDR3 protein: CASSEREGVLTF
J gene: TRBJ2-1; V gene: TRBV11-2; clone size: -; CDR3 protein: CASSWDENNEQFF
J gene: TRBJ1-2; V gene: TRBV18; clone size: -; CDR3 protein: CASSPRGDRGNGYTF
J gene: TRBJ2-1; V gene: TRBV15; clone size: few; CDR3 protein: CATSFQLAGDSNEQFF
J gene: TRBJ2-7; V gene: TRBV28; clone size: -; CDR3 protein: CASSLSGGPFYEQYF
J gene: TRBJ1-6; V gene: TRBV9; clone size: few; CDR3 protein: CASSGGQSNSPLHF
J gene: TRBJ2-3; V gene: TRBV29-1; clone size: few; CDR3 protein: CSVGGLAGVYTDTQYF
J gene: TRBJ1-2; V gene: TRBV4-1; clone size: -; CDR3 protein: CASSQDRVGRGYGYTF
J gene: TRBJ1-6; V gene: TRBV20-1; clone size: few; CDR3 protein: CSARGQVLYNSPLHF
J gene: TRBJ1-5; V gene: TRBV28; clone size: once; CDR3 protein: CASSPDREGQPQHF
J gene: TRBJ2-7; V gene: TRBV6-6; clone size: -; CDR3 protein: CASGRPGQPTSYEQYF
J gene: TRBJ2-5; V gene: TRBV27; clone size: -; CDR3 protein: CASSPHSRETQYF
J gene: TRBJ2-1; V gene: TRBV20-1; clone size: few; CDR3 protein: CSASIPGNEQFF
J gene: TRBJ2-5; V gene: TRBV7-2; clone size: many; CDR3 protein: CASSLATGDQETQYF
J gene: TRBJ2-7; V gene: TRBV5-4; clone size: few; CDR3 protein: CASSFGDSEQYF
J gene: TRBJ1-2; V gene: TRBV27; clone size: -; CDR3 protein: CASSLRGGRGYTF
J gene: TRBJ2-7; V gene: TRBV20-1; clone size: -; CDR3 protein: CSATSREDPYEQYF
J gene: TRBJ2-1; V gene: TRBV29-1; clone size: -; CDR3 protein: CSADQLDYNEQFF
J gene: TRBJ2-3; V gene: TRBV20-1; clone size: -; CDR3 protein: CSASGWEGVTDTQYF
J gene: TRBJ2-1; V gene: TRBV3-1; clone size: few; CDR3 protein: CASSQEPAGVNEQFF
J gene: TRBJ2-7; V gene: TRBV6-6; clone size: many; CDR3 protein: CASSRNELSYEQYF
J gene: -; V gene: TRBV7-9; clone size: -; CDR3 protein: CASSPDIGTGSKNIQYF
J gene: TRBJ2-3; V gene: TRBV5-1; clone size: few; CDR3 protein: CASSLGRGRADTQYF
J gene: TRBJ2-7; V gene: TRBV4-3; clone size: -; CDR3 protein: CASSQDSVGGSYEQYF
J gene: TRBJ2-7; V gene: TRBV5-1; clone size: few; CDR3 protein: CASSYTTGTYEQYF
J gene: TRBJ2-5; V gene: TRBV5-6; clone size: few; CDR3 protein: CASSLISGTHLEETQYF